Following are 18 T cell receptor beta chains from one sample sequenced in a study of T cell changes during pregnancy in multiple sclerosis. This table comes from immunoSEQ multiplex PCR, and its TCRdb copy is limited to in-frame clones, with some not included. The data contain about 50,000 clones, approximately 94% of them singletons. Source: CD4+ T cells from peripheral blood mononuclear cells, taken in the third trimester of pregnancy. Receptors were obtained from a female donor with multiple sclerosis, enrolled in a pregnancy study.

The rearrangement links TRBV11-3 to TRBJ2-5; 9 bases line up with TRBD1. The trim removed 4 bases at V and 7 bases at J, leaving 13 bases unmatched. Per germline, CDR1 SGHNT and CDR2 YENEEA. The CDR3 totals 16 residues. CDR3: CASSSGQGWAAGTQYF. CDR3 bases: TGTGCCAGCAGCTCTGGACAGGGGTGGGCTGCTGGGACCCAGTACTTC.

The chain couples TRBV15 to TRBJ1-6; the D is unclear. Per the germline V gene, CDR1 is LNHNV and CDR2 is YYDKDF (reference sequence). V lost 0 bases and J lost 6, with 9 bases in between. The CDR3 is 15 residues long. The CDR3 sequence: CATSRDPSFNSPLHF. The CDR3 DNA sequence: TGTGCCACCAGCAGAGATCCCAGTTTTAATTCACCCCTCCACTTT.

The CDR3 region is CASSWTGGSYNEQFF. The CDR3 nucleotides are TGCGCCAGCAGCTGGACGGGGGGCTCCTACAATGAGCAGTTCTTC. V gene TRBV5-1 combines with J gene TRBJ2-1; 7 positions agree with TRBD2. The germline V gene has CDR1 SGHRS and CDR2 YFSETQ. This CDR3 has 15 amino acids. The V gene end was trimmed by 3 bases and the J gene end by 0 bases; junction bases not matched to a gene: 3.

The V gene is TRBV6-4, the J gene TRBJ2-2; D possibly corresponds to TRBD1 (5 bases). Germline V gene sequence: CDR1 MRHNA, CDR2 SNTAGT. Trimming left V 9 bases short and J 8 bases short, with 19 bases between. The length of the CDR3 is 14 residues. CDR3 sequence reads: CARKTSGRGGELFF. As DNA, the CDR3 is TGTGCCAGAAAAACCTCAGGGCGTGGGGGGGAGCTGTTTTTT.

The rearrangement links TRBV6-5 to TRBJ2-7, with 7 positions matching TRBD2. The CDR3 length is 16 residues. Per the germline V gene, CDR1 is MNHEY and CDR2 is SVGAGI. The junction had 7 bases not matched to a gene; V was cut back by 2 bases and J by 0 bases. The CDR3 coding sequence is TGTGCCAGCAGTTACCGCGCTAGCGGTCGCTCCTACGAGCAGTACTTC. Translated: CASSYRASGRSYEQYF.

This clone is a singleton in its sample. CDR3 amino acids: CASSILANSAKNIQYF. The CDR3 DNA is TGTGCCAGCAGCATACTAGCGAACTCGGCCAAAAACATTCAGTACTTC. The rearrangement uses TRBV11-2 and TRBJ2-4; 7 nucleotides align to TRBD2. J lost 1 base, V lost 5 bases, and 8 bases had no gene match. The germline V gene has CDR1 SGHAT and CDR2 FQNNGV. The CDR3 runs 16 residues.

The chain combines TRBV11-3 with TRBJ1-1; 7 bases align to TRBD1. The length of the CDR3 is 13 residues. Germline CDR1 is SGHNT and CDR2 is YENEEA. Trimming took 6 bases from V and 5 from J; bases not matched to a gene: 6. CDR3 sequence reads: CASSRQGSTEAFF. CDR3 sequence (DNA): TGTGCCAGCAGTCGACAGGGCTCTACTGAAGCTTTCTTT.

The gene calls are TRBV6-6 and TRBJ1-3; D is perhaps TRBD1 (6 bases). The CDR3 totals 14 residues. Germline V gene data show CDR1 as MNHNY and CDR2 as SVGAGI (reference sequence). V was cut by 7 bases and J by 0 bases, with 10 bases left in between. CDR3 residues: CASKRTDSGNTIYF. The CDR3 DNA reads TGTGCCAGCAAAAGGACAGACTCTGGAAACACCATATATTTT.

The DNA of the CDR3 is TGTGCCACCACAGGGACAACCTACGAGCAGTACTTC. It specifies CATTGTTYEQYF. This chain uses TRBV28 with TRBJ2-7; possibly TRBD1 for D (6 bases). Germline V gene data show CDR1 as MDHEN and CDR2 as SYDVKM. The CDR3 sequence is 12 residues long. The ends were cut back, 10 bases at V and 2 bases at J, with 12 bases in the middle. The complete variable domain, with remaining parts taken from reference TRBV28 and TRBJ2-7, reads DVKVTQSSRYLVKRTGEKVFLECVQDMDHENMFWYRQDPGLGLRLIYFSYDVKMKEKGDIPEGYSVSREKKERFSLILESASTNQTSMYLCATTGTTYEQYFGPGTRLTVT.

The chain has TRBV7-8 and TRBJ2-2, with D tentatively TRBD2 (5 bases). Looked up from germline, CDR1 is SGHVS and CDR2 is FQNEAQ. The CDR3 has 11 amino acids. Trimming left V 7 bases short and J 8 bases short, with 8 bases between. The CDR3 DNA follows: TGTGCCAGCATGAGGAGGGGGGAGCTGTTTTTT. It codes for CASMRRGELFF.

The V gene is TRBV19, the J gene TRBJ1-2; TRBD1 agrees at 7 bases. The germline V gene has CDR1 LNHDA and CDR2 SQIVND (reference sequence). The trim removed 6 bases at V and 4 bases at J, leaving 8 bases unmatched. This CDR3 spans 14 amino acids. The CDR3 bases are TGTGCCAGTAGCTTTGGACAGGTGAGCTATGGCTACACCTTC. Translated, it gives CASSFGQVSYGYTF.

The CDR3 nucleotides are TGTGCCAGCAGCCCGGACAGGGTAACTCATGAGCAGTTCTTC. Translated: CASSPDRVTHEQFF. The rearrangement joins TRBV5-6 to TRBJ2-1; 8 bases fit TRBD1. Per germline, CDR1 SGHDT and CDR2 YYEEEE. Losses at the gene ends were 4 bases for V and 8 bases for J; bases not matched to a gene: 8. There are 14 residues in the CDR3.

Concerning this clone itself: Different DNA sequences within this sample yield the same CDR3. The chain links TRBV11-2 to TRBJ2-4; 14 bases match TRBD2. The CDR3 is 18 residues long. V gave up 4 bases and J gave up 1 base; unmatched junction bases: 6. Per the germline V gene, CDR1 is SGHAT and CDR2 is FQNNGV. CDR3 nucleotides: TGTGCCAGCAGCTCGGGACTAGCGGGAGTGTCGGCCAAAAACATTCAGTACTTC. It codes for CASSSGLAGVSAKNIQYF.

The chain recombines TRBV4-2 with TRBJ1-2; D is unclear. The CDR3 totals 14 residues. CDR1 and CDR2 from the germline V gene are LGHNA and YNFKEQ. Trimming removed 0 bases from V and 7 bases from J, with 12 bases in between. CDR3 amino acids: CASSQESFWSGYTF. Here the CDR3 DNA reads TGTGCCAGCAGCCAAGAGAGTTTTTGGTCTGGCTACACCTTC.

The rearrangement joins TRBV5-6 to TRBJ2-7; 13 bases match TRBD2. The CDR3 is 15 residues long. Germline assignment: CDR1 SGHDT and CDR2 YYEEEE. V lost 0 bases, J lost 7 bases, and 4 bases stayed unmatched. The chain's CDR3 is CASSLGLAGGQEQYF. Written as DNA, the CDR3 is TGTGCCAGCAGCTTGGGACTAGCGGGAGGTCAGGAGCAGTACTTC.

This rearrangement joins TRBV5-1 to TRBJ2-1; 12 positions agree with TRBD2. The CDR3 loop spans 17 amino acids. Germline CDR1 SGHRS, CDR2 YFSETQ. The junction had 11 bases not matched to a gene; V was cut back by 4 bases and J by 6 bases. This CDR3 is CASSPWTSGIVINEQFF. CDR3 in DNA: TGCGCCAGCAGCCCCTGGACTAGCGGGATCGTCATCAATGAGCAGTTCTTC.

V gene TRBV29-1 combines with J gene TRBJ1-1; TRBD1 is a possible D gene (6 bases). The CDR3 is 14 residues long. Trimming removed 7 bases from V and 4 bases from J, with 19 bases in between. In germline, CDR1 is SQVTM, CDR2 ANQGSEA. DNA of the CDR3: TGCAGCGCCCGAGGTGGACAGAAGGTCACTGAAGCTTTCTTT. It is translated as CSARGGQKVTEAFF.

This clone was recorded once. V and J are TRBV20-1 and TRBJ1-1; D unclear. Germline-derived CDR1 and CDR2 are DFQATT and SNEGSKA (reference sequence). The CDR3 contains 11 residues. The V end was cut by 6 bases, the J end by 1 base, with 6 bases between. CDR3 in amino acids: CSASPNTEAFF. The CDR3, as DNA: TGCAGTGCAAGCCCGAACACTGAAGCTTTCTTT.